This TCR beta chain was captured by sequencing in a study of immune evolution from preneoplasia to lung adenocarcinoma. General study results and limits: Top clone frequencies peaked in normal lung, apparently declining through invasive adenocarcinoma.

In regard to this clone: Its antigen is unidentified.

This CDR3 spans 14 amino acids. CDR1 is SEHNR, CDR2 FQNEAQ, per germline (reference sequence). V was cut by 2 bases and J by 2 bases, with 10 bases left in between. Measured with immunoSEQ multiplex PCR; TCRdb has only the in-frame clones, and not every one. There are 4,000 to 6,000 clones in the sample; 80% to 90% occur only once, and 11% lies in the top ten. Each case's diagnosis was confirmed by two pathologists on H&E. The sample taken for sequencing was FFPE adjacent normal lung tissue. The rearrangement links TRBV7-9 to TRBJ2-7; TRBD2 is a possible D gene (5 bases). The origin of this receptor is a donor of 70 years or more with lung adenocarcinoma. The CDR3 sequence is CASSLRETPYEQYF. The CDR3 nucleotides are TGTGCCAGCAGCTTAAGGGAGACACCCTACGAGCAGTACTTC.